This T cell receptor beta chain is drawn from a study of OX40 agonist ivuxolimab in advanced cancers. Study background: Partial responses were recorded for three patients, including one with hepatocellular carcinoma and two with cutaneous melanoma. Whole-study results and caveats: CD8+ T cells were the subset that, on average, had more expanded clones than CD4+. At 0.1 to 3.0 mg/kg and by week 6, clonal expansion occurred in CD4+ and CD8+ blood T cells.

This clone was observed once. Antigen unknown. Sequencing was performed with immunoSEQ multiplex PCR; in TCRdb, only in-frame clones are kept and a portion is missing. There are about 86,000 clones in the sample; approximately 90% occur only once, and 1.4% to 1.5% lies in the top ten. Germline CDR1 SSHAT, CDR2 FNYEAQ (reference sequence). Trimming pared 5 bases from V and 5 bases from J, leaving 12 bases between. This CDR3 spans 13 amino acids. A history of autoimmune disease or systemic immunosuppression excluded patients. The chain is built from TRBV7-7 and TRBJ2-5; D may be TRBD2 (5 bases). The sequence derives from an adult with an advanced solid tumor such as melanoma, head and neck, liver or kidney cancer. Sequencing was performed on CD4+ or CD8+ T cells sorted from blood, taken in a trial of the OX40 agonist ivuxolimab. The DNA of the CDR3 is TGTGCCAGCAGCCAAAATAGAGGGGAGACCCAGTACTTC. It codes for CASSQNRGETQYF.